The 15 T cell receptor beta chains reported below all come from one sample, sequenced in a study of shared clonotypes between healthy human individuals (dated by TCRdb to the early 2020s). Library creation used the immunoSEQ multiplex PCR assay. In its TCRdb copy, this immuneACCESS table keeps in-frame sequences only and misses some clones. Where compared with another copy, unresolved V genes explain less than half of these, and the others have no known cause. This sample gives approximately 1.9 million clones in total; just over 90% of them show up just once. The ten largest make up around 1.7% of the sample. CD8 naive samples were obtained by positive selection for CCR7 among CD45RO-negative cells, yielding a CD45RA+CCR7+ population from which TemRA cells were excluded. Source material: naive CD8+ T cells from PBMCs. Interpreted using the paper, the cell subset or site label stands for: CD45RA+CCR7+. The source of these receptors is a man aged 18-30 years in good health. Some clones in this sample may be carry-over from other donors' samples.

The chain has TRBV5-6 and TRBJ1-3; no clear D gene. Germline CDR1 SGHDT, CDR2 YYEEEE. The CDR3 has 18 residues. V lost 1 base and J lost 0, with 17 bases in between. The CDR3 DNA follows: TGTGCCAGCAGCTTGTCCCGCGGCGCGACGAGCTCTGGAAACACCATATATTTT. This encodes CASSLSRGATSSGNTIYF.

V usage is TRBV5-6 and J usage is TRBJ2-3; TRBD1 agrees at 9 bases. Germline CDR1 reads SGHDT; CDR2 reads YYEEEE. The CDR3 loop spans 15 amino acids. With 5 bases clipped from V and 5 bases from J, the junction kept 9 bases outside the gene matches. Here the CDR3 reads CASRAGTGFLDTQYF. The DNA for the CDR3 is TGTGCCAGCAGGGCCGGGACAGGGTTTTTAGATACGCAGTATTTT.

V usage is TRBV7-2 and J usage is TRBJ2-5; 14 bases line up with TRBD2. V shed 2 bases and J 5 bases; nucleotides not matched to a gene: 4. The germline CDR1 and CDR2 sequences are SGHTA and FQGNSA. The CDR3 contains 16 residues. CDR3 protein: CASSLLRLAGGETQYF. As DNA, the CDR3 is TGTGCCAGCAGCTTACTTAGACTAGCGGGAGGGGAGACCCAGTACTTC.

This clone occurred once. This chain connects TRBV9 to TRBJ2-7; weak D call: TRBD2 (6 bases). Germline assignment: CDR1 SGDLS and CDR2 YYNGEE. The CDR3 sequence is 14 residues long. V was clipped by 3 bases and J by 2 bases, with 12 bases between them. This chain's CDR3 is CASSERAGTYEQYF. The CDR3 DNA follows: TGTGCCAGCAGCGAGCGGGCGGGAACCTACGAGCAGTACTTC.

The chain recombines TRBV27 with TRBJ2-2; a possible D gene is TRBD2 (5 bases). The CDR3 sequence is 14 residues long. CDR1 and CDR2 (germline): MNHEY, SMNVEV (reference sequence). Trimming cost V 3 bases and J 3 bases, with 8 bases left between them. The DNA of the CDR3 is TGTGCCAGCAGTTTTGAGGGAGACACCGGGGAGCTGTTTTTT. This codes for CASSFEGDTGELFF.

The gene calls are TRBV4-1 and TRBJ2-7, with 7 bases lining up with TRBD2. Germline CDR1 is MGHRA and CDR2 is YSYEKL. The ends lost 0 bases at V and 2 bases at J; junction bases unmatched: 4. CDR3 length: 15 amino acids. CDR3 bases: TGCGCCAGCAGCCAAGAGCCAGGACTAGCCTACGAGCAGTACTTC. Translated, it gives CASSQEPGLAYEQYF.

The DNA for the CDR3 is TGTGCCAGCAGCTTAGCCGGCGGCGAGCAGTACTTC. It specifies CASSLAGGEQYF. The chain couples TRBV13 to TRBJ2-7, with D unresolved. The V gene's germline CDR1 is PRHDT and CDR2 FYEKMQ (reference sequence). V was clipped by 1 base and J by 6 bases, with 7 bases between them. This CDR3 is 12 amino acids long.

V is TRBV5-6 and J is TRBJ2-5; 7 bases align to TRBD2. This CDR3 contains 14 residues. Trimming cost V 4 bases and J 5 bases; bases outside gene matches: 8. The germline gives CDR1 SGHDT, CDR2 YYEEEE. CDR3 protein: CASSAREGWETQYF. CDR3 nucleotides: TGTGCCAGCAGCGCAAGGGAGGGCTGGGAGACCCAGTACTTC.

CDR3 protein: CATSRDRGSSDTQYF. CDR3 coding DNA: TGTGCCACCAGCAGAGATCGTGGGAGTTCAGATACGCAGTATTTT. The chain couples TRBV15 to TRBJ2-3, with D possibly being TRBD2 (5 bases). The CDR3 covers 15 residues. Germline loops: CDR1 LNHNV, CDR2 YYDKDF (reference sequence). The ends were cut back, 0 bases at V and 4 bases at J, with 11 bases in the middle.

The genes are TRBV15 and TRBJ2-7, with D perhaps being TRBD1 or TRBD2 (5 bases each). The CDR3 consists of 15 residues. The V gene lost 1 base and the J gene lost 0 bases, with 10 bases spanning the gap. Germline V gene lookup returns CDR1 LNHNV and CDR2 YYDKDF (reference sequence). CDR3 nucleotide sequence: TGTGCCACCAGCAGAGCCGGGACGGGCTCCTACGAGCAGTACTTC. It specifies CATSRAGTGSYEQYF.

In DNA, the CDR3 is TGCGCCAGCAGTGAGGGCGGGGTGGGGGTATACGAGCAGTACTTC. This translates into CASSEGGVGVYEQYF. The rearrangement joins TRBV10-2 to TRBJ2-7; tentatively, D is TRBD2 (6 bases). The CDR3 extends over 15 amino acids. V was shortened by 2 bases and J by 4 bases, with 15 bases between the two germline ends. CDR1 is WSHSY and CDR2 is SAAADI in the germline V gene.

This chain connects TRBV7-8 to TRBJ2-3; the match to TRBD2 covers 9 bases. The CDR3 runs 16 residues. Germline V gene lookup returns CDR1 SGHVS and CDR2 FQNEAQ. The V and J ends lost 5 bases and 0 bases, in that order; junction bases with no gene match: 6. The CDR3 sequence: CASSRMTSGSTDTQYF. The CDR3 bases are TGTGCCAGCAGCCGTATGACTAGCGGAAGCACAGATACGCAGTATTTT.

The rearrangement links TRBV15 to TRBJ2-4; possibly TRBD1 or TRBD2 for D (7 bases each). From germline, CDR1 is LNHNV and CDR2 YYDKDF (reference sequence). This CDR3 contains 17 residues. V gave up 8 bases and J gave up 0 bases, with 20 bases separating them. The CDR3 here is CATEKRDSFLAKNIQYF. CDR3 DNA sequence: TGTGCCACCGAGAAGCGGGACAGTTTTTTAGCCAAAAACATTCAGTACTTC.

This clone was observed once. The CDR3 protein is CATSRDWVSNQPQHF. In nucleotides, the CDR3 is TGTGCCACCAGCAGAGATTGGGTTAGCAATCAGCCCCAGCATTTT. J is TRBJ1-5 and V is TRBV15; unclear D gene. Germline loops: CDR1 LNHNV, CDR2 YYDKDF (reference sequence). The V and J ends lost 0 bases and 0 bases respectively, with 6 bases between them. The CDR3 length is 15 residues.

The genes are TRBV30 and TRBJ1-1, with a weak D call TRBD1 (6 bases). The CDR3 is 19 amino acids. Trimming cost V 2 bases and J 1 base, with 26 bases left between them. From germline, CDR1 is GTSNPN and CDR2 SVGIG (reference sequence). CDR3 bases: TGTGCCTGGAGTCCACGGTCCAGGGGACCCGAGGTCGAGAACACTGAAGCTTTCTTT. Its protein is CAWSPRSRGPEVENTEAFF. Complete variable domain (other parts from reference TRBV30 and TRBJ1-1): SQTIHQWPATLVQPVGSPLSLECTVEGTSNPNLYWYRQAAGRGLQLLFYSVGIGQISSEVPQNLSASRPQDRQFILSSKKLLLSDSGFYLCAWSPRSRGPEVENTEAFFGQGTRLTVV.